This is a list of T cell receptor beta chains from one sample in a study of regulatory T cells in long-lasting Graves disease. TCRdb reprocessed the multiplex PCR reads with MiXCR, giving one entry per CDR3 protein. The table has about 560,000 distinct CDR3 sequences, roughly 16% seen once; the top ten hold more than 10%. The same sample was also used in a study of T cells in Graves' hyperthyroidism and ophthalmopathy.

Here the sequenced sample was peripheral blood mononuclear cells (PBMCs), taken at new diagnosis, from a patient treated with antithyroid drugs. The receptors come from a young man with Graves disease. Both conserved end residues are trimmed from each CDR3.

TRBV28	TRBJ1-5	ASRPSVQPQH
TRBV20-1	TRBJ1-2	SALRQGANYGYT
TRBV15	TRBJ2-1	ATSMAGTAYNEQF
TRBV19	TRBJ2-7	ASSIAHTTYEQY
TRBV10-3	TRBJ1-6	AISESGLDRNSPLH
TRBV11-2	TRBJ2-2	ASSLGGLGNTGELF
TRBV2	TRBJ1-5	ASRRDRDQPQH
TRBV3-1	TRBJ2-7	ASSQGAMGVYEQY
TRBV28	TRBJ2-7	ASSLTWDRSYEQY
TRBV7-9	TRBJ2-2	ASSPLETSTGELF
TRBV6-1	TRBJ2-2	ASSESAANWSGELF
TRBV18	TRBJ2-1	ASSRRDSSEQF
TRBV7-9	TRBJ1-1	ASSRGQGSSNTEAF
TRBV6-5	TRBJ1-1	ASSYVGEKTEAF
TRBV28	TRBJ1-2	ASSLTRGAYGYT
TRBV7-3	TRBJ2-5	ASSPGGLTQETQY
TRBV5-6	TRBJ1-2	ASSLEGSGNGYT
TRBV28	TRBJ2-5	ASSKASQETQY
TRBV7-9	TRBJ1-1	ASSYGSHTEAF
TRBV28	TRBJ1-2	ASSSTLDRGRNYGYT
TRBV2	TRBJ2-7	ASSGIHAYEQY
TRBV13	TRBJ2-5	ASSPRPTGLDETQY
TRBV5-1	TRBJ2-1	ASTPGRFTGDEQF
TRBV5-1	TRBJ2-3	ASSLVRLAGGGTDTQY
TRBV29-1	TRBJ2-7	SAETGALEQY
TRBV20-1	TRBJ2-7	SALKREESYEQY
TRBV12-3/TRBV12-4	TRBJ2-1	ASSPGEARASGVYNEQF
TRBV4-1	NA	ASSQETTGLAGDEQY
TRBV3-1	TRBJ2-5	ASSREISETQY
TRBV28	TRBJ2-7	ASSPPLDRVTYEQY
TRBV6-2/TRBV6-3	TRBJ2-7	ASSYGREADEQY
TRBV5-1	TRBJ2-7	ASSKRTSERAYEQY
TRBV6-1	TRBJ1-2	ASRGQGGNYGYT
TRBV7-9	TRBJ2-7	ASSLAGGEEQY
TRBV25-1	TRBJ1-3	ASSDLVGSGNTIY
TRBV7-9	TRBJ1-2	ASSLKPGGNYGYT
TRBV5-1	TRBJ2-1	ASSFRDGNNEQF
TRBV27	TRBJ1-1	ASSLGYRPNTEAF